This T cell receptor beta chain was sequenced in a study of T cell repertoires in cytomegalovirus infection. TCRdb ran MiXCR on the reads and lists one entry per CDR3 protein. The sample includes more than 250,000 distinct CDR3 sequences, about 25% of them seen just once. In its sample, this clonotype was seen many times. Its cognate antigen is unknown. CDR1 SGHVS and CDR2 FQNEAQ come from the germline V gene. Trimming removed 4 bases at V and 8 bases at J, with 11 bases between. There are 13 residues in the CDR3. The specimen was cultured PBMCs, collected from culture after CMV antigen stimulation. The gene calls are TRBV7-8 and TRBJ1-4, with unresolved D. This TCR came from a human donor in good health (CMV status not recorded). Some clones in this sample may be carry-over from other donors' samples. For the CDR3, the DNA is TGTGCCAGCAGCTATAATTCCGGGGAAAAACTGTTTTTT. Encoded protein: CASSYNSGEKLFF.